A selection of T cell receptor beta chains follows, all from one sample in a study of T-cell memory formation after mild COVID-19. TCRdb used MiXCR to reprocess the 5' RACE reads, holding one entry per CDR3 protein. The sample has roughly 42,000 distinct CDR3 sequences; 6% to 8% are singletons. Sequencing was carried out using PBMCs or a T cell subset sorted from them (not recorded which). The receptors shown here come from a young man who had mild COVID-19 (a few samples of this study predate the infection). Cell type and time point are not known. CDR3s include the opening cysteine and the closing phenylalanine or tryptophan. Fields, in order: D gene, V gene, J gene, clone size, CDR3 protein, CDR3 DNA. D genes are given only for firm matches. Clone size appears in some rows only: once, few, many, or a class for an expanded clone.

d_call: .; v_call: TRBV6-2/TRBV6-3; j_call: TRBJ2-2; clone_size: .; cdr3_aa: CASSSLLSSAGELFF; cdr3_nt: TGTGCCAGCAGTTCTCTCCTCTCTAGCGCCGGGGAGCTGTTTTTT
d_call: TRBD1; v_call: TRBV2; j_call: TRBJ1-4; clone_size: few; cdr3_aa: CATHRGQNEKLFF; cdr3_nt: TGTGCCACCCATAGGGGGCAAAATGAAAAACTGTTTTTT
d_call: .; v_call: TRBV6-5; j_call: TRBJ2-7; clone_size: few; cdr3_aa: CASRRGPEQYF; cdr3_nt: TGTGCCAGCAGACGGGGGCCCGAGCAGTACTTC
d_call: .; v_call: TRBV5-1; j_call: TRBJ2-3; clone_size: .; cdr3_aa: CASSLGTPVTDTQYF; cdr3_nt: TGCGCCAGCAGCCTCGGGACGCCTGTCACAGATACGCAGTATTTT
d_call: .; v_call: TRBV12-3/TRBV12-4; j_call: TRBJ2-3; clone_size: many; cdr3_aa: CASSLGTLLDIPQYF; cdr3_nt: TGTGCCAGCAGTTTAGGTACTCTCTTGGATATACCGCAGTATTTT
d_call: .; v_call: TRBV7-6; j_call: TRBJ2-2; clone_size: many; cdr3_aa: CASSEGWTGELFF; cdr3_nt: TGTGCCAGCAGCGAGGGGTGGACCGGGGAGCTGTTTTTT
d_call: TRBD2; v_call: TRBV6-2/TRBV6-3; j_call: TRBJ2-1; clone_size: .; cdr3_aa: CASSKLAGVLNEQFF; cdr3_nt: TGTGCCAGCAGCAAGCTAGCGGGGGTACTCAATGAGCAGTTCTTC
d_call: TRBD1; v_call: TRBV4-1; j_call: TRBJ1-2; clone_size: .; cdr3_aa: CASSQEVAGGLGGGYTF; cdr3_nt: TGCGCCAGCAGCCAAGAAGTGGCAGGGGGCCTTGGAGGTGGCTACACCTTC
d_call: .; v_call: TRBV6-2/TRBV6-3; j_call: TRBJ2-7; clone_size: few; cdr3_aa: CASSAGGTAYEQYF; cdr3_nt: TGTGCCAGCAGTGCTGGGGGGACAGCGTACGAGCAGTACTTC
d_call: .; v_call: TRBV3-1; j_call: TRBJ2-5; clone_size: .; cdr3_aa: CASSQDPTALETQYF; cdr3_nt: TGTGCCAGCAGCCAAGACCCCACAGCACTAGAGACCCAGTACTTC
d_call: .; v_call: TRBV18; j_call: TRBJ2-5; clone_size: many; cdr3_aa: CASSSRAQETQYF; cdr3_nt: TGTGCCAGCTCATCGCGGGCCCAAGAGACCCAGTACTTC
d_call: .; v_call: TRBV20-1; j_call: TRBJ2-5; clone_size: .; cdr3_aa: CSATGASQETQYF; cdr3_nt: TGCAGTGCTACGGGGGCTTCCCAAGAGACCCAGTACTTC
d_call: .; v_call: TRBV28; j_call: TRBJ2-6; clone_size: few; cdr3_aa: CASSPYSGANVLTF; cdr3_nt: TGTGCCAGCAGCCCATATTCGGGGGCCAACGTCCTGACTTTC
d_call: .; v_call: TRBV6-5; j_call: TRBJ2-7; clone_size: few; cdr3_aa: CASIGSFPGEQYF; cdr3_nt: TGTGCCAGCATCGGCTCCTTCCCTGGGGAGCAGTACTTC
d_call: .; v_call: TRBV2; j_call: TRBJ2-1; clone_size: few; cdr3_aa: CASSAQGGEQFF; cdr3_nt: TGTGCCAGCAGTGCCCAGGGAGGTGAGCAGTTCTTC
d_call: .; v_call: TRBV12-3/TRBV12-4; j_call: TRBJ1-1; clone_size: .; cdr3_aa: CASSFQGDTEAFF; cdr3_nt: TGTGCCAGCAGTTTTCAGGGAGACACTGAAGCTTTCTTT
d_call: .; v_call: TRBV5-1; j_call: TRBJ1-1; clone_size: few; cdr3_aa: CASSLEGGATEAFF; cdr3_nt: TGCGCCAGCAGCTTGGAGGGTGGTGCCACTGAAGCTTTCTTT
d_call: TRBD1; v_call: TRBV11-2; j_call: TRBJ2-1; clone_size: .; cdr3_aa: CASSVTGEYPYNEQFF; cdr3_nt: TGTGCCAGCAGCGTAACAGGGGAATACCCCTACAATGAGCAGTTCTTC
d_call: TRBD2; v_call: TRBV2; j_call: TRBJ2-2; clone_size: .; cdr3_aa: CASSGLAGTAGELFF; cdr3_nt: TGTGCCAGCAGCGGACTAGCGGGGACCGCTGGGGAGCTGTTTTTT
d_call: .; v_call: TRBV11-2; j_call: TRBJ2-3; clone_size: .; cdr3_aa: CASSLGRSTDTQYF; cdr3_nt: TGTGCCAGCAGCTTAGGGCGGAGCACAGATACGCAGTATTTT
d_call: .; v_call: TRBV19; j_call: TRBJ1-1; clone_size: few; cdr3_aa: CASSIGGRDTEAFF; cdr3_nt: TGTGCCAGTAGTATAGGGGGTAGAGACACTGAAGCTTTCTTT
d_call: TRBD2; v_call: TRBV28; j_call: TRBJ2-1; clone_size: many; cdr3_aa: CASSPPPSGGTHEQFF; cdr3_nt: TGTGCCAGCAGTCCCCCCCCTAGCGGGGGGACCCATGAGCAGTTCTTC
d_call: .; v_call: TRBV5-1; j_call: TRBJ2-1; clone_size: few; cdr3_aa: CASRLRLDTYNEQFF; cdr3_nt: TGCGCCAGCCGGCTCCGACTAGATACCTACAATGAGCAGTTCTTC
d_call: .; v_call: TRBV3-1; j_call: TRBJ2-7; clone_size: few; cdr3_aa: CASSQTSVSYEQYF; cdr3_nt: TGTGCCAGCAGCCAAACGTCAGTCTCCTACGAGCAGTACTTC
d_call: TRBD2; v_call: TRBV20-1; j_call: TRBJ2-7; clone_size: .; cdr3_aa: CSAGTSGGMDEQYF; cdr3_nt: TGCAGTGCAGGGACTAGCGGGGGTATGGACGAGCAGTACTTC
d_call: TRBD1; v_call: TRBV6-5; j_call: TRBJ1-4; clone_size: few; cdr3_aa: CASSYGDRDNEKLFF; cdr3_nt: TGTGCCAGCAGTTATGGAGACAGGGATAATGAAAAACTGTTTTTT
d_call: .; v_call: TRBV7-2; j_call: TRBJ2-7; clone_size: many; cdr3_aa: CASSSHPIGGEQYF; cdr3_nt: TGTGCCAGCAGCTCGCACCCTATTGGGGGCGAGCAGTACTTC
d_call: .; v_call: TRBV7-8; j_call: TRBJ2-5; clone_size: many; cdr3_aa: CASSRSRAETQYF; cdr3_nt: TGTGCCAGCAGCCGATCGAGGGCGGAGACCCAGTACTTC
d_call: .; v_call: TRBV29-1; j_call: TRBJ1-5; clone_size: .; cdr3_aa: CSVGANQPQHF; cdr3_nt: TGCAGCGTCGGGGCCAATCAGCCCCAGCATTTT
d_call: TRBD2; v_call: TRBV5-1; j_call: TRBJ2-1; clone_size: .; cdr3_aa: CASSLEGGDGEQFF; cdr3_nt: TGCGCCAGCAGCTTAGAGGGAGGGGATGGTGAGCAGTTCTTC
d_call: .; v_call: TRBV7-9; j_call: TRBJ1-1; clone_size: .; cdr3_aa: CAIEGQILNTEAFF; cdr3_nt: TGTGCCATAGAAGGACAGATCCTTAACACTGAAGCTTTCTTT
d_call: TRBD2; v_call: TRBV30; j_call: TRBJ2-7; clone_size: few; cdr3_aa: CAWSSGSGTYYEQYF; cdr3_nt: TGTGCCTGGAGTAGTGGCAGCGGGACCTACTACGAGCAGTACTTC
d_call: .; v_call: TRBV5-6; j_call: TRBJ2-2; clone_size: few; cdr3_aa: CASSLAILGPGELFF; cdr3_nt: TGTGCCAGCAGCTTGGCCATTCTGGGTCCCGGGGAGCTGTTTTTT
d_call: .; v_call: TRBV29-1; j_call: TRBJ1-4; clone_size: .; cdr3_aa: CSVGWMNEKLFF; cdr3_nt: TGCAGCGTGGGTTGGATGAATGAAAAACTGTTTTTT
d_call: .; v_call: TRBV12-3/TRBV12-4; j_call: TRBJ1-5; clone_size: .; cdr3_aa: CASTDFAGLFPQPQHF; cdr3_nt: TGTGCCAGCACCGATTTTGCAGGACTCTTCCCTCAGCCCCAGCATTTT
d_call: TRBD2; v_call: TRBV6-2/TRBV6-3; j_call: TRBJ2-7; clone_size: .; cdr3_aa: CASRSGQRGYYEQYF; cdr3_nt: TGTGCCAGCAGAAGTGGACAGCGGGGGTACTACGAGCAGTACTTC
d_call: .; v_call: TRBV10-2; j_call: TRBJ1-5; clone_size: few; cdr3_aa: CASSDGRGALREHF; cdr3_nt: TGCGCCAGCAGTGATGGCAGGGGCGCTCTAAGGGAGCATTTT
d_call: TRBD2; v_call: TRBV7-2; j_call: TRBJ2-5; clone_size: few; cdr3_aa: CASTETSLETQYF; cdr3_nt: TGTGCCAGCACCGAGACTAGCCTGGAGACCCAGTACTTC
d_call: .; v_call: TRBV5-1; j_call: TRBJ2-3; clone_size: .; cdr3_aa: CASSTGHAGTDTQYF; cdr3_nt: TGCGCCAGCAGCACAGGACACGCCGGCACAGATACGCAGTATTTT
d_call: .; v_call: TRBV20-1; j_call: TRBJ2-5; clone_size: few; cdr3_aa: CSALRSGTAYQETQYF; cdr3_nt: TGCAGTGCCCTCAGGTCGGGGACCGCCTACCAAGAGACCCAGTACTTC
d_call: TRBD2; v_call: TRBV5-1; j_call: TRBJ2-3; clone_size: .; cdr3_aa: CASSLLSGGIADTQYF; cdr3_nt: TGCGCCAGCAGCTTGTTATCGGGGGGGATTGCAGATACGCAGTATTTT
d_call: .; v_call: TRBV5-1; j_call: TRBJ2-5; clone_size: few; cdr3_aa: CASSLGSPTGAGETQYF; cdr3_nt: TGCGCCAGCAGCTTGGGGTCCCCAACGGGGGCTGGGGAGACCCAGTACTTC
d_call: .; v_call: TRBV27; j_call: TRBJ2-1; clone_size: .; cdr3_aa: CASSLLAPKWGEQFF; cdr3_nt: TGTGCCAGCAGTTTATTGGCGCCCAAATGGGGTGAGCAGTTCTTC
d_call: .; v_call: TRBV5-5; j_call: TRBJ1-2; clone_size: .; cdr3_aa: CASSLVWTSYGYTF; cdr3_nt: TGTGCCAGCAGCTTAGTTTGGACGAGCTATGGCTACACCTTC
d_call: .; v_call: TRBV5-5; j_call: TRBJ2-5; clone_size: few; cdr3_aa: CASNLGRAFQETQYF; cdr3_nt: TGTGCCAGCAACCTTGGAAGGGCCTTTCAAGAGACCCAGTACTTC